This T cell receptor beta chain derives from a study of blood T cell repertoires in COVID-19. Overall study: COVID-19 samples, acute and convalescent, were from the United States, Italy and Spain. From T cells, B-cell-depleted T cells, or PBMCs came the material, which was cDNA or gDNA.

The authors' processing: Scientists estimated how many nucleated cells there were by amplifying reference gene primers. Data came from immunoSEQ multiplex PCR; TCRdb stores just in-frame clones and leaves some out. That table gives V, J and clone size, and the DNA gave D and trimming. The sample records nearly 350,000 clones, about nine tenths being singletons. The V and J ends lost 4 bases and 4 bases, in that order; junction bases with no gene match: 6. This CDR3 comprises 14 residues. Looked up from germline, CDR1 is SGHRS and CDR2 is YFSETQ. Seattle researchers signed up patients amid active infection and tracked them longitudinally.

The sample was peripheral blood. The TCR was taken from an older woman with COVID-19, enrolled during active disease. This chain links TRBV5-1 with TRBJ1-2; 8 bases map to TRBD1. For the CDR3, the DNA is TGCGCCAGCAGCAGCAACACAGGGGGCTATGGCTACACCTTC. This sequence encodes CASSSNTGGYGYTF.